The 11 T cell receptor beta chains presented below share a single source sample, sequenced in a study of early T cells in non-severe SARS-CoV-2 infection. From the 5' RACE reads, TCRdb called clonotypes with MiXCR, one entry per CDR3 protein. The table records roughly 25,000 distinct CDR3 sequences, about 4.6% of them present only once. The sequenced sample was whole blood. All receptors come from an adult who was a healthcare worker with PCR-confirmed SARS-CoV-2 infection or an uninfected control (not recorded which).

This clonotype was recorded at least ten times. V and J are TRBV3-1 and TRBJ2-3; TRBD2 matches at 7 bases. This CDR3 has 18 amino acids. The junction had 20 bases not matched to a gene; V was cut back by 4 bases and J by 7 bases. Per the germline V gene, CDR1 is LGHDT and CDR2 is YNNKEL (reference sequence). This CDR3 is CASSPSYRLAWSRYTQYF. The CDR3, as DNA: TGTGCCAGCAGCCCCTCCTACCGACTAGCTTGGAGCCGATATACGCAGTATTTT.

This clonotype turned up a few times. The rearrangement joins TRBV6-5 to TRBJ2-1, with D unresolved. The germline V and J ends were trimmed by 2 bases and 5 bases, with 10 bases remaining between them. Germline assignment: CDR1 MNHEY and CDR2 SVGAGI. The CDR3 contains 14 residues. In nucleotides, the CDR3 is TGTGCCAGCAGTTACGCAGGTTCCCACAATGAGCAGTTCTTC. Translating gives CASSYAGSHNEQFF.

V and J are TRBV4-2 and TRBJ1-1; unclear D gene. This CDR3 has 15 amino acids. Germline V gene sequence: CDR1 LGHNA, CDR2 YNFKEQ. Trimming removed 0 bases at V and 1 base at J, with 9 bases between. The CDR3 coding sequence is TGTGCCAGCAGCCAAGAATTGGCAGAGAACACTGAAGCTTTCTTT. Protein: CASSQELAENTEAFF.

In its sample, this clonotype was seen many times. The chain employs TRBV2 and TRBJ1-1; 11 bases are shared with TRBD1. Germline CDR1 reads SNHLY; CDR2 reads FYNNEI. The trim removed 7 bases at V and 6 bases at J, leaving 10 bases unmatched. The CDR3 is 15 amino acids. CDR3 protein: CASTERTGGRSEAFF. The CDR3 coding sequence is TGTGCCAGCACCGAGAGGACAGGGGGCAGGTCTGAAGCTTTCTTT.

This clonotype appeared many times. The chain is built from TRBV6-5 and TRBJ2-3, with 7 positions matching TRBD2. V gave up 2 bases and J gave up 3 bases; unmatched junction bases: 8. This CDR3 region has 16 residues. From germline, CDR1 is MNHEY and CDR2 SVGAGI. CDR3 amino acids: CASSYGGPSGTDTQYF. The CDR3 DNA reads TGTGCCAGCAGTTACGGCGGACCTAGCGGTACAGATACGCAGTATTTT.

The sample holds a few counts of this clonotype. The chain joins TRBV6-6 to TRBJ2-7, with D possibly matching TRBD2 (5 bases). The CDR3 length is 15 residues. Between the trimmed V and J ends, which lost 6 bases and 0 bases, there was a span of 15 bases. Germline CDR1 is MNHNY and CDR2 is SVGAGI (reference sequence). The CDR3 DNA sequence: TGTGCCAGCAGAAAGAGCGGTATTCTCTCCTACGAGCAGTACTTC. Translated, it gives CASRKSGILSYEQYF.

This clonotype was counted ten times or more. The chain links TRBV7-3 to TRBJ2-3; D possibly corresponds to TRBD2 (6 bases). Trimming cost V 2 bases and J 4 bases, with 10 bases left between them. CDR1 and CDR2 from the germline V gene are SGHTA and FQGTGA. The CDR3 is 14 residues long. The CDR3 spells CASSLGGKADTQYF. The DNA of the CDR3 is TGTGCCAGCAGCTTAGGAGGGAAGGCAGATACGCAGTATTTT.

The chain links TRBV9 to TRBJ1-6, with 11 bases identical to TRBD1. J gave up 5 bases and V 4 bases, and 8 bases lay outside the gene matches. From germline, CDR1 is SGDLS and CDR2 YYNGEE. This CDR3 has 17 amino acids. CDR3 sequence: CASSTRTGGLDNSPLHF. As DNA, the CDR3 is TGTGCCAGCAGCACCCGGACAGGGGGCTTGGATAATTCACCCCTCCACTTT.

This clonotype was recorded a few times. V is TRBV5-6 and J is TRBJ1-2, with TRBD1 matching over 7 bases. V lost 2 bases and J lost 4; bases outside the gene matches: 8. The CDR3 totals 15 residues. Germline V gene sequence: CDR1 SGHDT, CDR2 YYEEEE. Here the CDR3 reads CASSFLFGQVYGYTF. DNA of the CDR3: TGTGCCAGCAGCTTTTTATTTGGACAGGTCTATGGCTACACCTTC.

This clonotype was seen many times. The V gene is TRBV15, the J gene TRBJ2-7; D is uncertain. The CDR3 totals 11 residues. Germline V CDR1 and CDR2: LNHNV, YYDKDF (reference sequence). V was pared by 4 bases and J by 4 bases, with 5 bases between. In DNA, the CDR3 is TGTGCCACCAGCAACCGTTACGAGCAGTACTTC. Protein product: CATSNRYEQYF.

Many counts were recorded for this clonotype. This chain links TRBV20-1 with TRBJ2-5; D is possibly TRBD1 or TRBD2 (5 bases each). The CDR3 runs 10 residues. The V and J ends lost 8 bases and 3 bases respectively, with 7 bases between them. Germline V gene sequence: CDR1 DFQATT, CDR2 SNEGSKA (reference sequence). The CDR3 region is CSMGEETQYF. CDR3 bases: TGCAGTATGGGGGAAGAGACCCAGTACTTC.